Presented here are 14 T cell receptor beta chains from one specimen sequenced in a study of blood T cell repertoires in COVID-19. Method: immunoSEQ multiplex PCR; TCRdb's copy keeps in-frame clones and lacks some. The table records approximately 72,000 clones, around 92% of them present only once. Sequencing used peripheral blood. Receptor source: a man between 60 and 75 years old with acute or convalescent COVID-19.

This rearrangement joins TRBV10-3 to TRBJ2-1; 14 bases align to TRBD2. Germline CDR1 reads ENHRY; CDR2 reads SYGVKD. This CDR3 spans 14 amino acids. Trimming took 4 bases from V and 10 from J; bases not matched to a gene: 3. CDR3 residues: CAISVGTSGGEQFF. The CDR3 coding sequence is TGTGCCATCAGTGTCGGGACTAGCGGGGGAGAGCAGTTCTTC.

The V gene is TRBV29-1, the J gene TRBJ2-1; 11 bases match TRBD1. V shed 7 bases and J 6 bases; nucleotides not matched to a gene: 8. The CDR3 contains 14 residues. Germline V gene lookup returns CDR1 SQVTM and CDR2 ANQGSEA. The DNA for the CDR3 is TGCAGCGCTATGAAAGGGACAGGGGGCAATGAGCAGTTCTTC. Its protein product is CSAMKGTGGNEQFF.

V gene TRBV3-1 (or the pseudogene TRBV3-2) combines with J gene TRBJ2-7; 7 bases agree with TRBD1. This CDR3 is built from 14 residues. Germline CDR1 and CDR2: LGHDT and YNNKEL (reference sequence). Germline trimming cut 3 bases from V and 2 bases from J; bases unmatched to any gene: 4. The CDR3 nucleotides are TGTGCCAGCAGCCACCGGACAGGACCCTACGAGCAGTACTTC. It specifies CASSHRTGPYEQYF.

This chain joins TRBV6-5 and TRBJ1-2, with 9 nucleotides matching TRBD1. J gave up 6 bases and V 5 bases, and 10 bases lay outside the gene matches. CDR1 and CDR2 (germline): MNHEY, SVGAGI. The length of the CDR3 is 15 residues. This chain's CDR3 is CASSTTGGQTDGYTF. The CDR3 bases are TGTGCCAGCAGTACAACAGGGGGCCAGACCGATGGCTACACCTTC.

The sample holds a few counts of this clone. The chain joins TRBV7-9 to TRBJ1-1; TRBD1 agrees at 7 bases. The trim removed 5 bases at V and 0 bases at J, leaving 3 bases unmatched. The CDR3 length is 14 residues. The germline CDR1 and CDR2 sequences are SEHNR and FQNEAQ (reference sequence). CDR3 protein: CASSVDRVNTEAFF. The CDR3 DNA reads as TGTGCCAGCAGCGTAGACAGGGTGAACACTGAAGCTTTCTTT.

The V and J genes are TRBV11-2 and TRBJ1-3; D unresolved. V was trimmed by 1 base and J by 4 bases, leaving 5 bases between them. This CDR3 is 13 amino acids long. Germline V gives CDR1 SGHAT, CDR2 FQNNGV. The DNA of the CDR3 is TGTGCCAGCAGCTTAGTGAGAGGAAACACCATATATTTT. The encoded protein is CASSLVRGNTIYF.

The V call is TRBV19, the J call TRBJ1-5; no definite D call. From germline, CDR1 is LNHDA and CDR2 SQIVND (reference sequence). Trimming cost V 1 base and J 4 bases, with 11 bases left between them. The CDR3 totals 15 residues. The CDR3 spells CASSIVKQPNQPQHF. The CDR3 coding sequence is TGTGCCAGTAGTATAGTAAAACAGCCAAATCAGCCCCAGCATTTT.

The chain uses TRBV7-9 and TRBJ2-4; TRBD1 aligns across 9 bases. The CDR3 covers 17 residues. The ends lost 5 bases at V and 8 bases at J; junction bases unmatched: 16. Germline lookup yields CDR1 SEHNR and CDR2 FQNEAQ (reference sequence). The CDR3 reads CASSLALSDRGIDIQYF. The CDR3 nucleotides are TGTGCCAGCAGCCTGGCCTTGTCGGACAGGGGCATTGACATTCAGTACTTC.

This clone was picked up one time. The rearrangement joins TRBV3-1 (or the pseudogene TRBV3-2) to TRBJ2-1, with TRBD1 identical over 8 bases. The CDR3 runs to 15 residues. Germline V gene lookup returns CDR1 LGHDT and CDR2 YNNKEL (reference sequence). The V gene end was trimmed by 4 bases and the J gene end by 8 bases; junction bases not matched to a gene: 10. Here the CDR3 DNA reads TGTGCCAGCAGCCTAACCCCGACAGGGGAAGATGAGCAGTTCTTC. Translation gives CASSLTPTGEDEQFF.

The V call is TRBV5-8, the J call TRBJ2-3, with TRBD1 matching 12 bases. CDR3 length: 16 residues. CDR1 and CDR2 from the germline V gene are SGHTS and YDEGEE. The V gene end was trimmed by 4 bases and the J gene end by 2 bases; junction bases not matched to a gene: 5. CDR3 loop: CASSQGTGGFTDTQYF. The DNA of the CDR3 is TGTGCCAGCAGCCAAGGGACAGGGGGCTTCACAGATACGCAGTATTTT.

The chain recombines TRBV14 with TRBJ1-2; the D gene is possibly TRBD1 (6 bases). Germline loops: CDR1 SGHDN, CDR2 FVKESK. The V and J ends lost 0 bases and 8 bases respectively, with 13 bases between them. The CDR3 covers 14 residues. In nucleotides, the CDR3 is TGTGCCAGCAGCCAAGATGGGGGACAAGAGGGCTACACCTTC. Translating gives CASSQDGGQEGYTF.

V gene TRBV19 combines with J gene TRBJ1-2, with D possibly being TRBD1 (5 bases). The CDR3 loop spans 17 amino acids. The ends were cut back, 1 base at V and 5 bases at J, with 20 bases in the middle. The germline V gene has CDR1 LNHDA and CDR2 SQIVND (reference sequence). CDR3 nucleotides: TGTGCCAGTAGTATAGCTCACGCGACGCGGGGCCAGTATGGCTACACCTTC. Translated: CASSIAHATRGQYGYTF.

In the case of this clone: This CDR3 is also generated by other DNA sequences in the sample. The chain carries TRBV9 and TRBJ2-7, with TRBD2 matching 8 bases. This CDR3 has 15 residues. CDR1 SGDLS and CDR2 YYNGEE come from the germline V gene. The V segment lost 0 bases and the J segment 4 bases; nucleotides outside the gene matches: 6. The CDR3 spells CASSVGSGGLYEQYF. The CDR3 DNA sequence: TGTGCCAGCAGCGTAGGGAGCGGGGGACTATACGAGCAGTACTTC.

As DNA, the CDR3 is TGTGCCAGCAGGATAACCCCTAGGCGGGATCAGCCCCAGCATTTT. Translation: CASRITPRRDQPQHF. The chain links TRBV27 to TRBJ1-5, with D unresolved. This CDR3 has 15 amino acids. V was shortened by 6 bases and J by 5 bases, with 17 bases between the two germline ends. CDR1 and CDR2 from the germline V gene are MNHEY and SMNVEV (reference sequence).